This T cell receptor (beta chain) was recovered during a study of T cell repertoires in cytomegalovirus infection (dated by TCRdb to between 2018 and 2021). For context, the study as a whole: The HLA type of each donor mattered for the analysis, because public TCR beta signatures pointed to carriage of CMV infection along with the matching HLA type.

Findings and caveats that apply to the study as a whole: The ex vivo response was dominated by HLA-C-restricted CMV-specific TCR beta clonotypes, which also provided the single most frequent clonotype in two of eight donors. In both this cohort and an independent cohort of more than 350 donors, the cumulative frequency of public TCR beta family members distinguished carriers of CMV infection plus the relevant HLA type.

Reading from cysteine to phenylalanine, the CDR3 counts 14 amino acids. Only the CDR3 part of the read is kept: 42 bases, read in frame from the first base. The germline V gene provides CDR1 SNHLY and CDR2 FYNNEI. As concerns this clonotype: Its antigen specificity is not known. One junction end disagrees with the germline gene, perhaps due to a read error.

Instrument on record: Illumina HiSeq 1500. TCRdb reprocessing: public reads trimmed at Q25 with fastp, clones called with MiXCR, in-frame beta chains kept. Under each unique CDR3 protein, matching rows form one entry showing the most common genes and DNA. The sample includes more than 500,000 distinct CDR3 sequences, with approximately 17% observed a single time. The top ten hold 20% to 30% of the sample. The sequencing sample was made of CD8+ T cells from PBMCs. In this chain, TRBV2 is recombined with TRBJ2-3, and possibly TRBD1, on 5 matching bases. The TCR sequence derives from a human donor in good health (CMV status not recorded). Some clones in this sample may be carry-over from other donors' samples. CDR3 region: CASILTESTDTQSF. DNA sequence: TGTGCCAGCATCTTGACAGAGAGCACAGATACGCAGTCTTTT. Full variable domain (CDR3 extended with the reference TRBV2 and TRBJ2-3 proteins): EPEVTQTPSHQVTQMGQEVILRCVPISNHLYFYWYRQILGQKVEFLVSFYNNEISEKSEIFDDQFSVERPDGSNFTLKIRSTKLEDSAMYFCASILTESTDTQSFGPGTRLTVL.